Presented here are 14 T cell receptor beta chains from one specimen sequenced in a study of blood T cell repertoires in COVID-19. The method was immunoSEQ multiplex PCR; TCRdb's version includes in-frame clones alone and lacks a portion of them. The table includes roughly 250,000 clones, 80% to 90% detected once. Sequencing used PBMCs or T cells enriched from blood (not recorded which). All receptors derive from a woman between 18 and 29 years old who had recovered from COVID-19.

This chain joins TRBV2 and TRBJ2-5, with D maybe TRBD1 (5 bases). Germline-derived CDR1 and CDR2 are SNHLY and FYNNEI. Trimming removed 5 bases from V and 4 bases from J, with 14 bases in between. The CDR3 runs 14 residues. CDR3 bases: TGTGCCAGCAGTATTCCTAGGGGATCAGAGACCCAGTACTTC. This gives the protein CASSIPRGSETQYF.

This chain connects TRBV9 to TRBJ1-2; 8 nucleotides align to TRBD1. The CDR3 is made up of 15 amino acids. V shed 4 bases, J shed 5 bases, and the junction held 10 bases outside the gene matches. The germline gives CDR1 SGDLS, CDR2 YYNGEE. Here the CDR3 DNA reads TGTGCCAGCAGCTTAAGCCCCAGGGGGCCTTATGGCTACACCTTC. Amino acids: CASSLSPRGPYGYTF.

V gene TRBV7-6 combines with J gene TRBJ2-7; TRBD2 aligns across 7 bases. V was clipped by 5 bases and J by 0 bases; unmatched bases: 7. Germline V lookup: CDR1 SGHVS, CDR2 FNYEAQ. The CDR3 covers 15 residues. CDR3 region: CASSLGLVNSYEQYF. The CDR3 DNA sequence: TGTGCCAGCAGCCTCGGACTAGTTAACTCCTACGAGCAGTACTTC.

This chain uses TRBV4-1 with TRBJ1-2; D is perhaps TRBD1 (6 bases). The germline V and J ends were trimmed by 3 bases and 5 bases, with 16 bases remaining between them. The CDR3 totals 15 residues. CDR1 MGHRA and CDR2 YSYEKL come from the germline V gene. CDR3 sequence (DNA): TGCGCCAGCAGCCACCGGAGCGGGGGCGGGTATGGCTACACCTTC. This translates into CASSHRSGGGYGYTF.

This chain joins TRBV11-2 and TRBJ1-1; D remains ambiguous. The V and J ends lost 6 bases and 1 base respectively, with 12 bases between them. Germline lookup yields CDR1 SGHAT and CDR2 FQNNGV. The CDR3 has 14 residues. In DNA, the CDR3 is TGTGCCAGCAGGTTCCCCGGGAGGAACACTGAAGCTTTCTTT. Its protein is CASRFPGRNTEAFF.

The CDR3 spells CSASWLQETQYF. The CDR3 coding sequence is TGCAGTGCTAGTTGGCTGCAAGAGACCCAGTACTTC. The chain uses TRBV20-1 and TRBJ2-5; D gene ambiguous. V dropped 3 bases and J dropped 2 bases, with 7 bases sitting between them. The CDR3 is 12 residues long. Germline V CDR1 and CDR2: DFQATT, SNEGSKA (reference sequence).

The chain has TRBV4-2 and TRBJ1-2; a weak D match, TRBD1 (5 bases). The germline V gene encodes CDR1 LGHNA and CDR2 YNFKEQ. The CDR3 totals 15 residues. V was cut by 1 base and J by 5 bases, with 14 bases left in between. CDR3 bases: TGTGCCAGCAGCCAAGGACAGACAGCTCAATATGGCTACACCTTC. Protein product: CASSQGQTAQYGYTF.

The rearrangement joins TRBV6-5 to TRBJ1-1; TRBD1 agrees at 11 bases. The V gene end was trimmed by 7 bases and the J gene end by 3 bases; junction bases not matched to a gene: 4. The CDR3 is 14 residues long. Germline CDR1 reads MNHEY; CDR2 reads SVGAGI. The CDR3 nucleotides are TGTGCCAGCACCGGACAGGGGGCGCACACTGAAGCTTTCTTT. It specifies CASTGQGAHTEAFF.

The CDR3 loop is CASSWRGTSGGPVTDNEQFF. The CDR3 DNA reads TGTGCCAGCAGTTGGAGGGGGACTAGCGGGGGCCCTGTAACTGACAATGAGCAGTTCTTC. The V and J genes are TRBV27 and TRBJ2-1; TRBD2 matches 14 bases. V shed 4 bases and J 5 bases; nucleotides not matched to a gene: 16. CDR1 and CDR2 (germline): MNHEY, SMNVEV (reference sequence). The CDR3 consists of 20 residues.

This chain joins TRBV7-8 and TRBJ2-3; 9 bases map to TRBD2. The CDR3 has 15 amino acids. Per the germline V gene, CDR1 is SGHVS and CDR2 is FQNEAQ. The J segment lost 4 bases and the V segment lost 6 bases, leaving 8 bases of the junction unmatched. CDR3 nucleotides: TGTGCCAGCAGGGGACTAGCCCAGGCTTCAGATACGCAGTATTTT. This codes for CASRGLAQASDTQYF.

CDR3 amino acids: CASSRAGQGKSYEQFF. As DNA, the CDR3 is TGTGCCAGCAGCCGAGCGGGACAGGGGAAATCTTATGAGCAGTTCTTC. V is TRBV14 and J is TRBJ2-1, with 10 bases matching TRBD1. Germline V CDR1 and CDR2: SGHDN, FVKESK. The ends lost 4 bases at V and 8 bases at J; junction bases unmatched: 11. The CDR3 covers 16 residues.

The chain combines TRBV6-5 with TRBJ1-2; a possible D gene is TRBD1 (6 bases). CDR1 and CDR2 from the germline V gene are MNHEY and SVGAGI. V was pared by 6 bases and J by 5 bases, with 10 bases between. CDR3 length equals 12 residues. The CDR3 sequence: CASSLQGYGYTF. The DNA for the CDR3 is TGTGCCAGCAGCCTACAGGGTTATGGCTACACCTTC.

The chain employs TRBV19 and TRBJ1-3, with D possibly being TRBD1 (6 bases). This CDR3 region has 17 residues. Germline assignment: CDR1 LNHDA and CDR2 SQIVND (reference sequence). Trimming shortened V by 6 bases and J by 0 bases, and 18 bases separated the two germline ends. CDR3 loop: CASSRKTGQGSGNTIYF. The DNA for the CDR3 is TGTGCCAGTAGCAGAAAAACAGGGCAAGGCTCTGGAAACACCATATATTTT.

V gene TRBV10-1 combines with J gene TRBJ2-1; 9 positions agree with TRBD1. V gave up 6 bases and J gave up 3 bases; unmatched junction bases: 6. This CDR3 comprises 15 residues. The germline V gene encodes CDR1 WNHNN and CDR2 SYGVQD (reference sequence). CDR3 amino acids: CASSATGGGYNEQFF. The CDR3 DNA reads TGCGCCAGCAGCGCAACAGGGGGCGGCTACAATGAGCAGTTCTTC.